This T cell receptor (beta chain) was documented in a study of identical twins. Study outcomes and limitations: Some out-of-frame alpha sequences were shared by twins, and these showed excess low generation probability. Interpretation of the results relied on cross-sectional statistical analysis and not on following the same donors.

TCRdb reanalysed the 5' RACE reads using MiXCR and keeps one entry per CDR3 protein. The sample contains 690,000 or so distinct CDR3 sequences, 5.5% to 6.5% of which appear only once. A remark on this clonotype: Its antigen is unidentified.

Each donor (without exception) was a healthy Caucasian. Trimming at V came to 5 bases and at J to 5 bases, leaving 10 bases not matched to a gene. This CDR3 has 17 amino acids. This TCR was recovered from a man aged 18 to 29 in good health. This rearrangement joins TRBV12-3 or TRBV12-4 to TRBJ1-4, with TRBD1 matching 11 bases. Sequencing was carried out using naive T cells sorted from blood. For the CDR3, the DNA is TGTGCCAGCAGTGGCCCGGGACAGGGGGGTCTGAATGAAAAACTGTTTTTT. Translated, it gives CASSGPGQGGLNEKLFF.